This T cell receptor (beta chain) came from a study of blood T cell repertoires in COVID-19. Study-level background: COVID-19 samples collected from the United States, Italy and Spain covered acute and convalescent phases. Sample material is recorded as cDNA or gDNA derived from T cells, B-cell-depleted T cells, or PBMCs.

Per the study methods: Nucleated cell number was recorded as an estimate derived from reference gene primer amplification. Data came from immunoSEQ multiplex PCR; TCRdb stores just in-frame clones and leaves some out. The V and J calls and clone size come from that table; D and trimming were worked out from the DNA. This table holds roughly 210,000 clones, about 87% found once. Germline trimming cut 3 bases from V and 5 bases from J; bases unmatched to any gene: 9. CDR1 and CDR2 from the germline V gene are LNHDA and SQIVND (reference sequence). CDR3 length: 16 residues. The origin of this receptor is a man in his 70s with acute or convalescent COVID-19. Sequencing was performed on peripheral blood. V usage is TRBV19 and J usage is TRBJ1-1; TRBD1 matches 10 bases. The CDR3 is CASSIGQGGVRTEAFF. The CDR3 nucleotides read TGTGCCAGTAGTATCGGACAGGGGGGAGTTCGGACTGAAGCTTTCTTT.